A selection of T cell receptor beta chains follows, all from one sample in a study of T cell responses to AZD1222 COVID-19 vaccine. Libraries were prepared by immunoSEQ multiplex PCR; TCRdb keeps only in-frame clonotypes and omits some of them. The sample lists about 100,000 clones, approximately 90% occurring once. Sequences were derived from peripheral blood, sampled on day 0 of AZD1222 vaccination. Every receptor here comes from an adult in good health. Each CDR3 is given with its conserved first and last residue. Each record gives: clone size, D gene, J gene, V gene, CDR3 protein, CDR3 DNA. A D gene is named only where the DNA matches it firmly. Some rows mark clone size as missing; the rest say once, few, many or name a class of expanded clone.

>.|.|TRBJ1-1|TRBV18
CASSPVLSQNTEAFF
TGTGCCAGCTCACCGGTATTATCCCAGAACACTGAAGCTTTCTTT
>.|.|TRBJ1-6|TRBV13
CASSLSAISPLHF
TGTGCCAGCAGCTTATCGGCTATTTCACCCCTCCACTTT
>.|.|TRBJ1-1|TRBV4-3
CASSQDYGAGRGAEAFF
TGCGCCAGCAGCCAAGATTATGGGGCGGGGAGGGGGGCTGAAGCTTTCTTT
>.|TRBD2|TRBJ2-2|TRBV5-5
CASSPGGPGELFF
TGTGCCAGCAGTCCGGGGGGGCCCGGGGAGCTGTTTTTT
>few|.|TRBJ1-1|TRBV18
CASSPRTGSTEAFF
TGTGCCAGCTCACCAAGGACCGGGAGCACTGAAGCTTTCTTT
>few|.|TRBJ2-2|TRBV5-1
CASSWGDVALGELFF
TGCGCCAGCAGCTGGGGCGACGTAGCATTGGGCGAGCTGTTTTTT
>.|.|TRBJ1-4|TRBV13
CASSFRGLLEGEKLFF
TGTGCCAGCAGCTTCCGTGGCCTCCTTGAGGGTGAAAAACTGTTTTTT
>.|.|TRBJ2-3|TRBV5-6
CASSLVRGTDTQYF
TGTGCCAGCAGCTTGGTTAGGGGCACAGATACGCAGTATTTT
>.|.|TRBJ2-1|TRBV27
CASSDWRGWGRNEQFF
TGTGCCAGCAGTGACTGGCGGGGTTGGGGCCGCAATGAGCAGTTCTTC
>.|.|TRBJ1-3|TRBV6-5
CASKPGQGGNTIYF
TGTGCCAGCAAACCGGGGCAGGGAGGAAACACCATATATTTT
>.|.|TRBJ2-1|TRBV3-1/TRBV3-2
CASSQGRTLWIEQFF
TGTGCCAGCAGCCAAGGTCGGACCCTATGGATTGAGCAGTTCTTC
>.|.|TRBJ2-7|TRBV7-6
CASSLGTGGPGTYEQYF
TGTGCCAGCAGCTTAGGGACAGGAGGGCCGGGGACCTACGAGCAGTACTTC
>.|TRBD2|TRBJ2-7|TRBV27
CASSLSLAVSYYEQYF
TGTGCCAGCAGTTTATCCCTAGCGGTTTCCTACTACGAGCAGTACTTC
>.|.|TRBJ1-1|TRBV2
CASRPEGGTEAFF
TGTGCCAGCAGACCCGAGGGAGGTACTGAAGCTTTCTTT
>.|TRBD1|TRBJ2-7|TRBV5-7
CASIDERQGACEQYF
TGTGCCAGCATCGACGAGCGACAGGGGGCGTGCGAGCAGTACTTC
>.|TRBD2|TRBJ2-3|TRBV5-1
CASSWGLADRTDTQYF
TGCGCCAGCAGCTGGGGACTAGCGGACCGCACAGATACGCAGTATTTT
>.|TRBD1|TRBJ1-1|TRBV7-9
CASRMAGQGAEAFF
TGTGCCAGCAGGATGGCAGGACAGGGGGCTGAAGCTTTCTTT
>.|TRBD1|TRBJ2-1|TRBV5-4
CASSFPGQGYNEQFF
TGTGCCAGCAGCTTCCCGGGACAGGGATACAATGAGCAGTTCTTC
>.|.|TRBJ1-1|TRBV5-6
CASSLGRGNTEAFF
TGTGCCAGCAGCTTGGGCAGGGGGAACACTGAAGCTTTCTTT
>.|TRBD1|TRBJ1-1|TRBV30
CAWAGQLNTEAFF
TGTGCCTGGGCGGGACAGTTGAACACTGAAGCTTTCTTT
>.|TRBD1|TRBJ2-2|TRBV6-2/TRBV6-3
CASSLTRRQGNTGELFF
TGTGCCAGCAGTTTAACAAGGAGACAGGGAAACACCGGGGAGCTGTTTTTT
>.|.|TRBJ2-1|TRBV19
CASSMIGGRADEQFF
TGTGCCAGTAGTATGATCGGGGGGCGCGCGGATGAGCAGTTCTTC
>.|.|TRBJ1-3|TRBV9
CASSVTREHSGNTIYF
TGTGCCAGCAGCGTAACAAGGGAACACTCTGGAAACACCATATATTTT
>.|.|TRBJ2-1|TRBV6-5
CASRLDTNRYNEQFF
TGTGCCAGCAGACTCGACACGAATCGCTACAATGAGCAGTTCTTC
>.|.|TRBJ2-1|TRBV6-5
CASSYRGSLSYNEQFF
TGTGCCAGCAGCTACCGCGGCTCCCTATCCTACAATGAGCAGTTCTTC
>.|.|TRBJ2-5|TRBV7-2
CASSLGPQGPQETQYF
TGTGCCAGCAGCTTAGGGCCGCAGGGTCCGCAAGAGACCCAGTACTTC
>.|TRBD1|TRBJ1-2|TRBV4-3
CASRPGQGIGGYTF
TGCGCCAGCAGGCCGGGACAGGGGATAGGCGGCTACACCTTC
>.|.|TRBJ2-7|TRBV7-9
CASSLPGGLYEQYF
TGTGCCAGCAGCTTACCGGGGGGCCTCTACGAGCAGTACTTC
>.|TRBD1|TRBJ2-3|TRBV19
CASRGTGDSTDTQYF
TGTGCCAGTAGGGGGACAGGGGATAGCACAGATACGCAGTATTTT
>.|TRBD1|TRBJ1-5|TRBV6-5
CACSGTGSVQPQHF
TGTGCCTGCTCCGGGACAGGAAGCGTTCAGCCCCAGCATTTT
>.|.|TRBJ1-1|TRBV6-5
CASLISGPGDTEAFF
TGTGCCAGCCTGATTTCCGGACCTGGGGACACTGAAGCTTTCTTT
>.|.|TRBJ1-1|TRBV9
CASSVSATDPEAFF
TGTGCCAGCAGCGTGTCGGCGACTGACCCTGAAGCTTTCTTT
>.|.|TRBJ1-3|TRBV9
CASSVYAGSSGNTIYF
TGTGCCAGCAGCGTCTATGCGGGGTCGTCTGGAAACACCATATATTTT